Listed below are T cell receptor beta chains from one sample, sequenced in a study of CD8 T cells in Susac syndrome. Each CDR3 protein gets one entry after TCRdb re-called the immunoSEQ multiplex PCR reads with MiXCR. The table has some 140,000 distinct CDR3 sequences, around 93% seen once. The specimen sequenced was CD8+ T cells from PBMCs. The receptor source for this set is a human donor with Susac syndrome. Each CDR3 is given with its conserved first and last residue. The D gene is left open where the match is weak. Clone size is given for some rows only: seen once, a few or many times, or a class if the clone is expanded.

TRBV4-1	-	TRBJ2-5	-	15	CASSQDREIGETQYF	TGCGCCAGCAGCCAAGATCGGGAGATAGGGGAGACCCAGTACTTC
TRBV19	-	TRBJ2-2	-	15	CASSLLPENTGELFF	TGTGCCAGTAGCCTCCTCCCCGAGAACACCGGGGAGCTGTTTTTT
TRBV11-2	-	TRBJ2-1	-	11	CASSLIGEQFF	TGTGCCAGCAGCTTAATCGGTGAGCAGTTCTTC
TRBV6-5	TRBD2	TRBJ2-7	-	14	CASSTGLARYEQYF	TGTGCCAGCAGTACGGGACTAGCGCGTTACGAGCAGTACTTC
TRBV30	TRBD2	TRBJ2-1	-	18	CAWSVPQPGLAAHNEQFF	TGTGCCTGGAGTGTACCCCAACCGGGACTAGCGGCCCACAATGAGCAGTTCTTC
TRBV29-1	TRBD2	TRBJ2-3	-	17	CSVGVAGGPGRTDTQYF	TGCAGCGTTGGGGTAGCGGGAGGGCCAGGTCGCACAGATACGCAGTATTTT
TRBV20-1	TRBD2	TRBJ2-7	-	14	CSARDGGGIYEQYF	TGCAGTGCTAGAGATGGGGGGGGAATCTACGAGCAGTACTTC
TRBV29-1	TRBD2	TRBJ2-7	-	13	CSVSGGPIYEQYF	TGCAGCGTTTCGGGAGGTCCTATCTACGAGCAGTACTTC
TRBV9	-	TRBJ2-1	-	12	CASSVGVHEQFF	TGTGCCAGCAGCGTAGGAGTTCATGAGCAGTTCTTC
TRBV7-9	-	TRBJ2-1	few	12	CASSLDGDEQFF	TGTGCCAGCAGCTTAGATGGCGATGAGCAGTTCTTC
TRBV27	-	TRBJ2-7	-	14	CASSLSEKLAEQYF	TGTGCCAGCAGTTTATCGGAAAAGCTTGCCGAGCAGTACTTC
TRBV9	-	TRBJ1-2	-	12	CASSPQGGGYTF	TGTGCCAGCAGCCCACAGGGAGGTGGCTACACCTTC
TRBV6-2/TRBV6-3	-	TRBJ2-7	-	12	CASSYSPYEQYF	TGTGCCAGCAGTTACTCGCCCTACGAGCAGTACTTC
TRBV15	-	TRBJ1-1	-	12	CATSRDGQRAFF	TGTGCCACCAGCAGAGATGGGCAAAGAGCTTTCTTT
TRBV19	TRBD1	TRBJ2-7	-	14	CASSATGAHYEQYF	TGTGCCAGTAGTGCCACAGGGGCCCACTACGAGCAGTACTTC